Listed below are T cell receptor beta chains from one sample, sequenced in a study of a mutant IDH1 vaccine in newly diagnosed glioma. Using immunoSEQ multiplex PCR, the repertoire was profiled, and TCRdb retains in-frame clones only, with some absent. The data show about 120,000 clones, with over 75% seen just once and under 7% held by the top ten. These receptors lack a known antigen. This specimen was PBMCs, taken from a glioma patient whose treatment included an IDH1 peptide vaccine. These receptors all come from a man aged 35 to 55 with glioma. Both conserved end residues are part of each CDR3. D genes are given only for firm matches. Size tells how often a clone was seen (once, few, many) or the class of an expanded clone, and some rows leave it out.

D	V	J	size	DNA	CDR3
.	TRBV2	TRBJ1-4	.	TGTGCCAGCAGCGTCGACACCCCCGGAACTAATGAAAAACTGTTTTTT	CASSVDTPGTNEKLFF
TRBD1	TRBV2	TRBJ2-2	.	TGTGCCAGCACCGGGACAGGCCCTCCCGGGGAGCTGTTTTTT	CASTGTGPPGELFF
TRBD2	TRBV5-1	TRBJ2-7	.	TGCGCCAGCAGCCTAACCGGGACTAGCGGGAATTACGAGCAGTACTTC	CASSLTGTSGNYEQYF
.	TRBV12-5	TRBJ1-1	many	TGTGCTAGTGTCGGAGGGGAAATGAACACTGAAGCTTTCTTT	CASVGGEMNTEAFF
.	TRBV7-9	TRBJ2-7	.	TGTGCCAGCAGCTTAGACGGCCAGGTTATCTACGAGCAGTACTTC	CASSLDGQVIYEQYF
TRBD1	TRBV6-5	TRBJ1-2	.	TGTGCCAGCAGCAGGGGGGCCCCGGACTATGGCTACACCTTC	CASSRGAPDYGYTF
TRBD2	TRBV7-2	TRBJ2-1	once	TGTGCCAGCAGCTTCCCGGGACTAGCGGGGGCCGAGCAGTTCTTC	CASSFPGLAGAEQFF
.	TRBV9	TRBJ2-1	.	TGTGCCAGCTCCCGACCCGTATTCAATGAGCAGTTCTTC	CASSRPVFNEQFF
TRBD2	TRBV5-5	TRBJ2-5	few	TGTGCCAGCAGACGACTAGCCCAAGAGACCCAGTACTTC	CASRRLAQETQYF
.	TRBV29-1	TRBJ1-4	.	TGCAGCGCGGTAGGGTCTGATATGGGTGAAAAACTGTTTTTT	CSAVGSDMGEKLFF
TRBD1	TRBV9	TRBJ2-7	.	TGTGCCAGCAGCGACCAGGGGGGGACAGGGACCGAGCAGTACTTC	CASSDQGGTGTEQYF
.	TRBV29-1	TRBJ2-1	.	TGCAGCGTTCCCACAGGTAATGAGCAGTTCTTC	CSVPTGNEQFF
TRBD1	TRBV6-5	TRBJ1-6	.	TGTGCCAGCAGTTGGGACAGGGAGTCACCCCTCCACTTT	CASSWDRESPLHF
TRBD2	TRBV18	TRBJ2-3	.	TGTGCCAGCTCACCCTCTTCTCCGGGACTACCGTTCTTCGGCCCAGGCACAGATACGCAGTATTTT	CASSPSSPGLPFFGPGTDTQYF
.	TRBV7-9	TRBJ2-1	.	TGTGCCAGCAGCTTAGCGGGCTTGAATGAGCAGTTCTTC	CASSLAGLNEQFF
TRBD1	TRBV29-1	TRBJ1-4	.	TGCAGCGTTGTTCAGGACAGGGGTAATGAAAAACTGTTTTTT	CSVVQDRGNEKLFF
.	TRBV19	TRBJ1-4	once	TGTGCCAGTAGTAGGGTTAATGAAAAACTGTTTTTT	CASSRVNEKLFF
TRBD2	TRBV5-1	TRBJ2-1	.	TGCGCCAGCAAGTCTAGCGGACACAATGAGCAGTTCTTC	CASKSSGHNEQFF
.	TRBV4-3	TRBJ1-2	.	TGCGCCAGCAGCCAAGACGTCAACAGCAAGGGCTACACCTTC	CASSQDVNSKGYTF
TRBD2	TRBV20-1	TRBJ2-5	.	TGCAGTGCTAAGGGAGGGAAGACCCAGTACTTC	CSAKGGKTQYF
.	TRBV18	TRBJ2-6	.	TGTGCCAGCTCACCGTCTGGGGCCAACGTCCTGACTTTC	CASSPSGANVLTF
.	TRBV6-6	TRBJ2-5	.	TGTGCCAGCAGACCACAGGGACAAGAGACCCAGTACTTC	CASRPQGQETQYF
.	TRBV5-4	TRBJ2-3	.	TGTGCCAGCAGCTTGGATTGGACTGACACAGATACGCAGTATTTT	CASSLDWTDTDTQYF
.	TRBV29-1	TRBJ1-2	.	TGCAGCGTTGAAGATCCGGGTGATTATGGCTACACCTTC	CSVEDPGDYGYTF
.	TRBV29-1	TRBJ1-4	.	TGCAGCGTTGAATCGGGGGCGGGTGAAAAACTGTTTTTT	CSVESGAGEKLFF
.	TRBV11-2	TRBJ1-4	.	TGTGCCAGCAGCCGGGGGGGGAACTGGAATAATGAAAAACTGTTTTTT	CASSRGGNWNNEKLFF
.	TRBV7-9	TRBJ1-3	.	TGTGCCAGCAGCCCCTCGAGTTCTCGGGGAAACACCATATATTTT	CASSPSSSRGNTIYF
TRBD2	TRBV7-9	TRBJ2-1	.	TGTGCCAGCAGCTATCCCGGGACTAGTAGAGATGAGCAGTTCTTC	CASSYPGTSRDEQFF
.	TRBV4-1	TRBJ1-4	.	TGCGCCAGCAGCCAAGAACAGGCTTATCGGCCGGGGCGCTTT	CASSQEQAYRPGRF
.	TRBV19	TRBJ1-3	.	TGTGCCAGTAGTCAGGTCTCTGGAAACACCATATATTTT	CASSQVSGNTIYF
TRBD2	TRBV6-5	TRBJ2-5	.	TGTGCCAGCAGAGAAGCGGGAGTGGGAGAGACCCAGTACTTC	CASREAGVGETQYF
.	TRBV4-1	TRBJ2-5	.	TGCGCCAGCAGCCAAGATCCCCAGGGGCTCGGGGAGACCCAGTACTTC	CASSQDPQGLGETQYF
TRBD2	TRBV28	TRBJ2-7	few	TGTGCCAGCAAACTACTAGCGGTAAGCTCCTACGAGCAGTACTTC	CASKLLAVSSYEQYF
.	TRBV6-5	TRBJ2-5	.	TGTGCCAGCAGTTATTCTCCTAGTCTCGGAGAGACCCAGTACTTC	CASSYSPSLGETQYF
.	TRBV5-4	TRBJ1-1	few	TGTGCCGTTCGAGGGAGGGACACTGAAGCTTTCTTT	CAVRGRDTEAFF
.	TRBV7-3	TRBJ2-2	.	TGTGCCAGCAGCTTAGTAGGGGGACAGAACACCGGGGAGCTGTTTTTT	CASSLVGGQNTGELFF
.	TRBV6-4	TRBJ1-2	.	TGTGCCAGCAGTGACTCTGAGGAGAGGGTGGGTGGCTACACCTTC	CASSDSEERVGGYTF
TRBD1	TRBV25-1	TRBJ1-2	few	TGTGCCAGCACCACAGACAGGGAATCCGATGGCTACACCTTC	CASTTDRESDGYTF
TRBD2	TRBV4-3	TRBJ2-3	.	TGCGCCAGCAGCCAAGATCTAGCGGGAGTACCTAATACGCAGTATTTT	CASSQDLAGVPNTQYF
.	TRBV7-2	TRBJ1-6	few	TGTGCCAGCAGCTCGGGGTACGATAATTCACCCCTCCACTTT	CASSSGYDNSPLHF
TRBD1	TRBV25-1	TRBJ1-3	.	TGTGCCAGCAGTGACGACAGGGACTCTGGAAACACCATATATTTT	CASSDDRDSGNTIYF
.	TRBV25-1	TRBJ1-2	few	TGTGCCAGCAGTGGGGTCGGGGGGCCTTCGTCGGGCTACACCTTC	CASSGVGGPSSGYTF
TRBD1	TRBV6-1	TRBJ2-2	.	TGTGCCAGCAGTGAAAACAGGGGGTGGCTGAGCACCGGGGAGCTGTTTTTT	CASSENRGWLSTGELFF
.	TRBV6-5	TRBJ1-3	.	TGTGCCAGCAAAACTAGGGGCGCTGCTGGAAACACCATATATTTT	CASKTRGAAGNTIYF
.	TRBV30	TRBJ2-6	once	TGTGCCTGGAGTTCAGTTTTCACGTCTGGGGCCAACGTCCTGACTTTC	CAWSSVFTSGANVLTF
TRBD2	TRBV19	TRBJ2-7	.	TGTGCCAGTAGTATAAGAGGACTAGCGAAATCCTACGAGCAGTACTTC	CASSIRGLAKSYEQYF
.	TRBV19	TRBJ1-1	.	TGTGCCAGTAGCCCGGGGAGGGTTTTAACTGAAGCTTTCTTT	CASSPGRVLTEAFF
TRBD1	TRBV11-2	TRBJ2-5	.	TGTGCCAGCAGCTCGGGACAGGGGGGTATGCAGACCCAGTACTTC	CASSSGQGGMQTQYF
.	TRBV7-9	TRBJ1-2	.	TGTGCCAGCAGCTTAAGGGGCGGCTACACCTTC	CASSLRGGYTF
TRBD2	TRBV9	TRBJ2-1	once	TGTGCCAGCAGCGTGTCCGGGACTAATCCCGGCAATGAGCAGTTCTTC	CASSVSGTNPGNEQFF
.	TRBV9	TRBJ2-3	few	TGTGCCAGCAGCTTTACCGGGACTCACACAGATACGCAGTATTTT	CASSFTGTHTDTQYF
.	TRBV5-1	TRBJ2-5	.	TGCGCCAGCAGCTTGGTCGAGACCCAGTACTTC	CASSLVETQYF
TRBD1	TRBV28	TRBJ2-5	.	TGTGCCAGCAGTTTGGGGGACAGCCGGTCTAAGCGGACCCAGTACTTC	CASSLGDSRSKRTQYF
.	TRBV11-2	TRBJ1-6	few	TGTGCCAGCAGCCCTTTCGGACCAAATTCACCCCTCCACTTT	CASSPFGPNSPLHF